The T cell receptor beta chain described here comes from a study of breast tumors, draining lymph nodes, adjacent tissues. Samples came from axillary lymph nodes draining the breast cancer. Study conclusions and caveats: Findings are consistent with lymph node origin and intratumoral expansion of most tumor T cells. Data only fit, rather than demonstrated, lymph node origin of most tumor T cells.

The ends lost 8 bases at V and 4 bases at J; junction bases unmatched: 11. This CDR3 has 16 residues. The germline V gene has CDR1 SEHNR and CDR2 FQNEAQ (reference sequence). A single record per CDR3 protein comes from TCRdb applying MiXCR to the multiplex PCR reads. The table lists 250,000 or so distinct CDR3 sequences, about 33% of them singletons. Note on this clonotype: As yet, its antigen is unknown.

This receptor was obtained from a female donor with breast cancer. Some clones in this sample may be carry-over from other donors' samples. The chain links TRBV7-9 to TRBJ2-1; 10 bases agree with TRBD1. Sequencing was performed on axillary lymph node tissue. Here the CDR3 DNA reads TGTGCCAGCGGCCCACCGACAGGGGGCTCGTACAATGAGCAGTTCTTC. Translating it yields CASGPPTGGSYNEQFF.